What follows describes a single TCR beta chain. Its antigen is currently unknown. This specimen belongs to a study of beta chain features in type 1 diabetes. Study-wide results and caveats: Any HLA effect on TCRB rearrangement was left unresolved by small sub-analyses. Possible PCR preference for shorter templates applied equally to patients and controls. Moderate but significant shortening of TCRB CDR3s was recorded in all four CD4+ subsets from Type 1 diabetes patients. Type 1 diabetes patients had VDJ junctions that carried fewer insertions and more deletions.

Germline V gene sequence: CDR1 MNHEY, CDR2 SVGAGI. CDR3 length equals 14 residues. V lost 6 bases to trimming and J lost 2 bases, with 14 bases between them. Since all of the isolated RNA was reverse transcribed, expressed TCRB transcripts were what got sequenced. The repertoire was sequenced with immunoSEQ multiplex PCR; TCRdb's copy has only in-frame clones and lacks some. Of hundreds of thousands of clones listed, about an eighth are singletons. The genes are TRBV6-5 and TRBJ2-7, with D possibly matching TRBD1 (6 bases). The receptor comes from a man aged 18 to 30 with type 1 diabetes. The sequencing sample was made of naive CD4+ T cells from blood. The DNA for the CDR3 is TGTGCCAGCAGGAACAGGGTACAAGCCTACGAGCAGTACTTC. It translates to CASRNRVQAYEQYF.